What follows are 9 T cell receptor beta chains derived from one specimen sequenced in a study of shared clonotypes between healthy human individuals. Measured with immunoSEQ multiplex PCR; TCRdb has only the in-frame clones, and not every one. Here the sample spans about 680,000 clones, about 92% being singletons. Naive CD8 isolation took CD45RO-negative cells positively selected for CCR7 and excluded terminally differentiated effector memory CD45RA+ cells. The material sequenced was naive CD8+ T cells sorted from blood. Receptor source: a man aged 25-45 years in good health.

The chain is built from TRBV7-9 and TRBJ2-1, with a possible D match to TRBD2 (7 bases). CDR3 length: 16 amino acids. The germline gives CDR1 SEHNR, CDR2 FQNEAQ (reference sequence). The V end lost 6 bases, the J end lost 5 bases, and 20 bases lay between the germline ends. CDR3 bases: TGTGCCAGCAGTCTTATTCGGGGGGCGGCCCACAATGAGCAGTTCTTC. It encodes CASSLIRGAAHNEQFF.

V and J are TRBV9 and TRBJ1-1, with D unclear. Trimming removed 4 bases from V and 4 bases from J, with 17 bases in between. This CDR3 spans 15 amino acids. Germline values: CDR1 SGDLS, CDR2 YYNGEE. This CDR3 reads CASSSTRAKTTEAFF. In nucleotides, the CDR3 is TGTGCCAGCAGCTCAACTAGGGCCAAAACCACTGAAGCTTTCTTT.

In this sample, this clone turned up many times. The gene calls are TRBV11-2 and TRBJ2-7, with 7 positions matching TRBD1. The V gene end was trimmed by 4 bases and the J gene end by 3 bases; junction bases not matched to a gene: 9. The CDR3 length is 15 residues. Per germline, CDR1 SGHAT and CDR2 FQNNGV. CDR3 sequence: CASSSGQDPFYEQYF. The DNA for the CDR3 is TGTGCCAGCAGCTCCGGACAGGATCCTTTCTACGAGCAGTACTTC.

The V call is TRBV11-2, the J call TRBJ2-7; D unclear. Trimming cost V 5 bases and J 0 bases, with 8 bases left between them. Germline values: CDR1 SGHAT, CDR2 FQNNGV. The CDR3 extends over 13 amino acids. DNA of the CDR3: TGTGCCAGCAGCCTCTCCGGCTCCTACGAGCAGTACTTC. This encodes CASSLSGSYEQYF.

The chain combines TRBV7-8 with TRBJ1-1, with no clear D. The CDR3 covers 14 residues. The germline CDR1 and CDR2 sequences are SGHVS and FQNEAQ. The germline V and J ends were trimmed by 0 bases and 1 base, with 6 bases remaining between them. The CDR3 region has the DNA TGTGCCAGCAGCTTAGCGCGCGGGAACACTGAAGCTTTCTTT. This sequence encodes CASSLARGNTEAFF.

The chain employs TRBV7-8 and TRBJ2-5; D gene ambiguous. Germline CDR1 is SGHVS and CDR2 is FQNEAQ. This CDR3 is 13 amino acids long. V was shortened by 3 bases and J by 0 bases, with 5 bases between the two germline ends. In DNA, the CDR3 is TGTGCCAGCAGCTTCGGTAACCAAGAGACCCAGTACTTC. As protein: CASSFGNQETQYF.

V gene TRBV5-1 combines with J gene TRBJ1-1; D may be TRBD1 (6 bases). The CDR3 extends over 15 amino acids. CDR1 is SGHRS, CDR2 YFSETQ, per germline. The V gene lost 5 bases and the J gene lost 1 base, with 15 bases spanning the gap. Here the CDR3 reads CASRNPTGGNTEAFF. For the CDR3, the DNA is TGCGCCAGCAGAAACCCGACAGGAGGGAACACTGAAGCTTTCTTT.

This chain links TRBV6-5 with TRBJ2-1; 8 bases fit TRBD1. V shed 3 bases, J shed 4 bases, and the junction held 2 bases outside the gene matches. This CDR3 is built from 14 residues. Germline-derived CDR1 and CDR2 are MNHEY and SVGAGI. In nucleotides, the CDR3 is TGTGCCAGCAGTTATCAGGGGGCGTACAATGAGCAGTTCTTC. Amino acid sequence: CASSYQGAYNEQFF.

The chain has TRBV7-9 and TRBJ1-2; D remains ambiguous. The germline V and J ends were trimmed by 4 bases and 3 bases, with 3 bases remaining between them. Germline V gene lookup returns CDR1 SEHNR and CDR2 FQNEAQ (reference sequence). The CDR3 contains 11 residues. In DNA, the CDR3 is TGTGCCAGCAGCTACGACTATGGCTACACCTTC. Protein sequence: CASSYDYGYTF.